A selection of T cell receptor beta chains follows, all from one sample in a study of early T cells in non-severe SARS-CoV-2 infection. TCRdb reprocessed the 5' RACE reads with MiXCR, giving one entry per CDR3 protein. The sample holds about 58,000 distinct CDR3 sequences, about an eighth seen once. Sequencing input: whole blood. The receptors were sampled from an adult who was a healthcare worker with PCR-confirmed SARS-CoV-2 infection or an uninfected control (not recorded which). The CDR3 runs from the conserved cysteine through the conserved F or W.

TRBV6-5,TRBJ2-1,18,CASSYRVNSGVSYNEQFF
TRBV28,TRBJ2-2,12,CASSLVLGELFF
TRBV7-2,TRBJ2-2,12,CASSFFRGELFF
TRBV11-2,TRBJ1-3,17,CASSPRPPRQFGNTIYF
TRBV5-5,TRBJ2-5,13,CASSSDTGETQYF
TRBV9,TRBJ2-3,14,CASSAGQGADTQYF
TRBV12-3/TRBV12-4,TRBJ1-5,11,CASSLKGPQHF
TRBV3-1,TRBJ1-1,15,CASSQSMGARTEAFF
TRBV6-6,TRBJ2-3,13,CASSWDSTDTQYF
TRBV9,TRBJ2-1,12,CASSAPGTGVFF
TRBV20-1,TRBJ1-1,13,CSASGTANTEAFF
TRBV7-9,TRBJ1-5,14,CASSLGVSNQPQHF
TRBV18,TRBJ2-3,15,CASSPDFTSTDTQYF
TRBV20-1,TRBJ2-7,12,CSARTGDYEQYF
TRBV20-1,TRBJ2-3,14,CSATSGRGTDTQYF